This T cell receptor beta chain was documented in a study of T cell responses to AZD1222 COVID-19 vaccine. CDR1 is SGHAT and CDR2 is FQNNGV in the germline V gene. CDR3 length equals 16 residues. V was clipped by 5 bases and J by 0 bases, with 16 bases between them. Sequencing used immunoSEQ multiplex PCR; TCRdb keeps in-frame clones, though not all of them. The top ten clones hold around 4.4% of a sample with about 120,000 clones, 90% of them seen once. This TCR was sampled from an adult who received the MenACWY meningococcal vaccine as a control. The input for sequencing was peripheral blood, taken 28 days after the second dose of the MenACWY control vaccine. The V and J genes are TRBV11-2 and TRBJ1-2; D might be TRBD1 (6 bases). CDR3 bases: TGTGCCAGCAGCCAAACCGGTGGACAGACTAACTATGGCTACACCTTC. It yields the protein CASSQTGGQTNYGYTF.